This T cell receptor (beta chain) was identified during a study of monozygotic twins with inflammatory bowel disease. Findings and caveats of the study: Especially with disease activity, IBD patients had fewer clonotypes in common with others than healthy twins did.

From its re-call of the 5' RACE reads, TCRdb lists each CDR3 protein once, without DNA. Its table records a few hundred thousand distinct CDR3 sequences. Whole-blood RNA isolation (total RNA) proceeded without T cell sorting. This CDR3 spans 15 amino acids. Germline CDR1 SGHNT, CDR2 YYREEE (reference sequence). Remarks on this clonotype: The antigen is undetermined.

The sample comprised blood. The TCR was taken from a human donor with ulcerative colitis or Crohn's disease, or a healthy co-twin of an affected twin (not recorded which). The J gene is TRBJ1-1, the V gene TRBV5-4; TCRdb names TRBD1, which stays unverified in the absence of DNA. The CDR3 sequence: CASSPLVGGNTEAFF.